Below are 18 T cell receptor beta chains sequenced from a single sample in a study of cytomegalovirus exposure and HLA in healthy donors. Primers for the PCR totalled 60 Vbeta and 13 Jbeta. Method: immunoSEQ multiplex PCR; TCRdb's copy keeps in-frame clones and lacks some. The sample shows around 200,000 clones, roughly 79% of them seen only once. Sequencing was done on a sample of PBMCs. The receptors derive from a woman in her late teens or twenties in good health and CMV-seronegative.

This clone was picked up one time. J is TRBJ2-7 and V is TRBV7-6, with 12 bases matching TRBD2. The CDR3 contains 18 residues. With 0 bases clipped from V and 0 bases from J, the junction kept 6 bases outside the gene matches. CDR1 and CDR2 from the germline V gene are SGHVS and FNYEAQ. The CDR3 reads CASSLAASGGGSSYEQYF. DNA for the CDR3: TGTGCCAGCAGCTTAGCGGCTAGCGGGGGGGGGAGCTCCTACGAGCAGTACTTC.

The rearrangement joins TRBV30 to TRBJ2-3; 7 nucleotides match TRBD2. J gave up 4 bases and V 0 bases, and 7 bases lay outside the gene matches. Per the germline V gene, CDR1 is GTSNPN and CDR2 is SVGIG (reference sequence). There are 15 residues in the CDR3. In nucleotides, the CDR3 is TGTGCCTGGAGTGTGGTAGCGGGTAGCGCAGATACGCAGTATTTT. It codes for CAWSVVAGSADTQYF.

This clone appeared once. The rearrangement joins TRBV29-1 to TRBJ2-2; 9 bases line up with TRBD2. The V gene end was trimmed by 7 bases and the J gene end by 6 bases; junction bases not matched to a gene: 9. CDR1 SQVTM and CDR2 ANQGSEA come from the germline V gene. The CDR3 has 14 residues. DNA for the CDR3: TGCAGCGGACCCCTAGCGGGAAGGGCCGGGGAGCTGTTTTTT. Protein: CSGPLAGRAGELFF.

V is TRBV7-2 and J is TRBJ2-3, with TRBD2 identical over 7 bases. Germline CDR1 and CDR2: SGHTA and FQGNSA. V trimming: 3 bases; J trimming: 6 bases; junction bases outside the gene matches: 6. The length of the CDR3 is 14 residues. The CDR3 DNA reads as TGTGCCAGCAGCTTTGGGGGGGAGGGGGATACGCAGTATTTT. This gives the protein CASSFGGEGDTQYF.

V and J are TRBV7-8 and TRBJ2-2; no definite D call. The CDR3 spans 18 residues. Between the trimmed V and J ends, which lost 5 bases and 4 bases, there was a span of 23 bases. Germline CDR1 is SGHVS and CDR2 is FQNEAQ. The CDR3 reads CASSALILVRSGTGELFF. The CDR3 nucleotides are TGTGCCAGCAGCGCTCTAATATTGGTGAGGTCTGGCACCGGGGAGCTGTTTTTT.

This sequence joins TRBV27 and TRBJ2-7, with a tentative D call TRBD1 (6 bases). V lost 3 bases to trimming and J lost 4 bases, with 13 bases between them. The CDR3 is 14 amino acids. Per the germline V gene, CDR1 is MNHEY and CDR2 is SMNVEV (reference sequence). DNA of the CDR3: TGTGCCAGCAGTTTGGGCAGGGGAGTTTACGAGCAGTACTTC. It yields the protein CASSLGRGVYEQYF.

The genes are TRBV2 and TRBJ2-2; 7 bases are shared with TRBD2. V was clipped by 8 bases and J by 6 bases; unmatched bases: 3. The germline V gene has CDR1 SNHLY and CDR2 FYNNEI. CDR3 length: 12 amino acids. The CDR3 reads CASSRGAGELFF. CDR3 DNA sequence: TGTGCCAGCTCCCGGGGGGCCGGGGAGCTGTTTTTT.

The rearrangement uses TRBV5-1 and TRBJ1-3, with 7 nucleotides matching TRBD1. J gave up 4 bases and V 4 bases, and 8 bases lay outside the gene matches. CDR3 size: 15 residues. Germline V gene sequence: CDR1 SGHRS, CDR2 YFSETQ. The CDR3 DNA reads as TGCGCCAGCAGCGAACGGACAGGTGACGGAAACACCATATATTTT. Translated: CASSERTGDGNTIYF.

V and J are TRBV2 and TRBJ2-2; D ambiguous. Between the trimmed V and J ends, which lost 8 bases and 4 bases, there was a span of 8 bases. The germline CDR1 and CDR2 sequences are SNHLY and FYNNEI. The CDR3 totals 12 residues. As DNA, the CDR3 is TGTGCCAGCGGGCAGGCCACCGGGGAGCTGTTTTTT. Translation: CASGQATGELFF. Using reference TRBV2 and TRBJ2-2 for the parts outside the CDR3, the full variable domain is EPEVTQTPSHQVTQMGQEVILRCVPISNHLYFYWYRQILGQKVEFLVSFYNNEISEKSEIFDDQFSVERPDGSNFTLKIRSTKLEDSAMYFCASGQATGELFFGEGSRLTVL.

The CDR3: CASSTGDNNQPQHF. In DNA form, the CDR3 reads TGTGCCAGCTCCACGGGGGATAACAATCAGCCCCAGCATTTT. This sequence joins TRBV6-6 and TRBJ1-5; TRBD1 might be the D (5 bases). The V gene's germline CDR1 is MNHNY and CDR2 SVGAGI (reference sequence). The CDR3 length is 14 residues. V shed 8 bases and J shed 3 bases, with 14 bases lying between them.

The chain uses TRBV6-6 and TRBJ1-2; 7 bases are a match to TRBD1. V shed 2 bases and J 0 bases; nucleotides not matched to a gene: 3. This CDR3 is 15 amino acids long. The V gene's germline CDR1 is MNHNY and CDR2 SVGAGI (reference sequence). The CDR3 coding sequence is TGTGCCAGCAGTTACCCGGGACAGCCTAACTATGGCTACACCTTC. Its translation: CASSYPGQPNYGYTF.

The chain has TRBV13 and TRBJ2-1; 8 bases are shared with TRBD2. Germline V CDR1 and CDR2: PRHDT, FYEKMQ (reference sequence). The CDR3 loop spans 16 amino acids. J was trimmed by 1 base and V by 4 bases; bases with no gene match: 6. The CDR3 is CASSSRLAPSYNEQFF. The CDR3 nucleotides read TGTGCCAGCAGCTCGAGACTAGCGCCATCCTACAATGAGCAGTTCTTC.

The chain links TRBV2 to TRBJ1-3; possible D gene TRBD1, 5 bases. CDR3 length: 15 residues. V lost 5 bases and J 4 bases, leaving 15 bases between the germline ends. CDR1 and CDR2 from the germline V gene are SNHLY and FYNNEI. The CDR3: CASSPQGRSGNTIYF. The DNA of the CDR3 is TGTGCCAGCAGTCCCCAGGGAAGGTCCGGAAACACCATATATTTT.

In its sample, this clone was seen once. This chain joins TRBV5-1 and TRBJ2-1, with 11 bases identical to TRBD2. Losses at the gene ends were 0 bases for V and 7 bases for J; bases not matched to a gene: 3. Germline CDR1 and CDR2: SGHRS and YFSETQ. This CDR3 region has 15 residues. The CDR3 bases are TGCGCCAGCAGCTTGGTTACTAGCGGGGGTAATGAGCAGTTCTTC. Protein: CASSLVTSGGNEQFF.

The V gene is TRBV7-2, the J gene TRBJ2-7, with TRBD2 identical over 7 bases. V lost 1 base and J lost 5; bases outside the gene matches: 5. The germline CDR1 and CDR2 sequences are SGHTA and FQGNSA. This CDR3 has 14 amino acids. The CDR3 nucleotides are TGTGCCAGCAGCTTAGTTCGGGGGGATCACGAGCAGTACTTC. Residues: CASSLVRGDHEQYF.

This sequence joins TRBV27 and TRBJ2-2; TRBD2 matches at 16 bases. Germline values: CDR1 MNHEY, CDR2 SMNVEV (reference sequence). With 5 bases clipped from V and 0 bases from J, the junction kept 6 bases outside the gene matches. The CDR3 is 19 amino acids. The CDR3 is CASSPGTSGRAANTGELFF. CDR3 nucleotide sequence: TGTGCCAGCAGTCCAGGGACTAGCGGGAGGGCCGCGAACACCGGGGAGCTGTTTTTT.

This chain links TRBV5-1 with TRBJ2-7; 9 bases are a match to TRBD2. Germline CDR1 SGHRS, CDR2 YFSETQ. The CDR3 runs 16 residues. Trimming took 4 bases from V and 0 from J; bases not matched to a gene: 8. CDR3 region: CASSPNSGSNSYEQYF. The DNA for the CDR3 is TGCGCCAGCAGCCCGAATAGCGGGAGCAACTCCTACGAGCAGTACTTC.

The chain uses TRBV4-1 and TRBJ2-1; D is undetermined. Germline lookup yields CDR1 MGHRA and CDR2 YSYEKL. V was trimmed by 0 bases and J by 6 bases, leaving 6 bases between them. The CDR3 is made up of 13 amino acids. The chain's CDR3 is CASSQDQANEQFF. The DNA of the CDR3 is TGCGCCAGCAGCCAAGATCAGGCCAATGAGCAGTTCTTC.